This T cell receptor (beta chain) was sequenced in a study of molecular identifiers for immune sequencing clone quantification. The wider study: In replicates, the authors split RNA from roughly 18,000 or 92,000 naive CD8 cells five ways and sequenced four.

Previously described methods and listed TCR primers produced bulk TCR libraries. In TCRdb, the PCR reads were re-called with MiXCR into one record per CDR3 protein. The sample gives hundreds of thousands of distinct CDR3 sequences, around 25% of which show up once; 0.78% is in the top ten. Study-wide results and caveats: Identical TCR molecules can share a barcode, and this sharing could underestimate highly expanded clone sizes.

This clonotype was picked up a small number of times. As yet, its antigen is unknown. This TCR was recovered from a human donor in good health. Some libraries in this study had Jurkat cell RNA spiked in. Sequenced material: naive CD8+ T cells from blood, with Jurkat cell RNA spiked in. As to subset: FACS-sorted CD8+CD4-CCR7+CD45RA+ naive T cells.

The CDR3: CASSSPTYNEQFF. The CDR3 DNA is TGTGCCAGCAGCTCCCCGACGTACAATGAGCAGTTCTTC. The rearrangement uses TRBV7-2 and TRBJ2-1; D uncertain. V lost 4 bases, J lost 4 bases, and 8 bases lay in between. The V gene's germline CDR1 is SGHTA and CDR2 FQGNSA. This CDR3 is 13 amino acids long.